This T cell receptor beta chain was sequenced in a study of control samples from healthy donors and cancer patients. Libraries were prepared by immunoSEQ multiplex PCR; TCRdb keeps only in-frame clonotypes and omits some of them. The sample lists 170,000 or so clones, approximately 92% occurring once. The receptor's source is a man between 18 and 29 years old in good health. The source material was blood.

CDR3 sequence: CASSLQTGELFF. The CDR3 bases are TGTGCCAGCAGCTTACAAACCGGGGAGCTGTTTTTT. V usage is TRBV7-3 and J usage is TRBJ2-2; D remains unclear. The germline CDR1 and CDR2 sequences are SGHTA and FQGTGA. This CDR3 region has 12 residues. Trimming removed 2 bases at V and 5 bases at J, with 3 bases between.